The present T cell receptor (beta chain) was sequenced within a study of cytomegalovirus exposure and HLA in healthy donors. This clone turned up a few times. Vbeta (60) and Jbeta (13) primers were used in the PCR. Assay: immunoSEQ multiplex PCR; the TCRdb copy retains only in-frame clones and omits some. Here the sample spans about 100,000 clones, approximately 80% being singletons. Sequencing input: PBMCs. The source is a woman aged 60-75 years in good health and CMV-seronegative.

The DNA of the CDR3 is TGCGCCAGCAGCTTGGGGGCAGGTGGAGGCACTAATGAAAAACTGTTTTTT. Protein sequence: CASSLGAGGGTNEKLFF. The chain has TRBV5-1 and TRBJ1-4; no clear D gene. Germline assignment: CDR1 SGHRS and CDR2 YFSETQ. The V end lost 0 bases, the J end lost 2 bases, and 14 bases lay between the germline ends. This CDR3 has 17 residues.